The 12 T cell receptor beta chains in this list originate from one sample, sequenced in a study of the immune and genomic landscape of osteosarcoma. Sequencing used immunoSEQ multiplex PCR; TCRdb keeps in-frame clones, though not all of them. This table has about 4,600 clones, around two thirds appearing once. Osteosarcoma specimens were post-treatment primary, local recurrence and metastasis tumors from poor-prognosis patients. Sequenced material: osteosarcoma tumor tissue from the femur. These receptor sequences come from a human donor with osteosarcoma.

Written as DNA, the CDR3 is TGTGCCAGCAGCCATATACTAGCGGCCCGTTCGAATGAGCAGTTCTTC. As protein: CASSHILAARSNEQFF. The chain is built from TRBV4-2 and TRBJ2-1, with TRBD2 identical over 8 bases. The CDR3 is made up of 16 amino acids. V was clipped by 3 bases and J by 7 bases; unmatched bases: 11. Germline CDR1 reads LGHNA; CDR2 reads YNFKEQ.

The CDR3, as DNA: TGTGCCACCAGCAGAGGTTCAAATGGGGTCCTGTTTTTT. This codes for CATSRGSNGVLFF. The chain is built from TRBV15 and TRBJ1-4; the D is unclear. Germline V gene lookup returns CDR1 LNHNV and CDR2 YYDKDF (reference sequence). The CDR3 is 13 residues long. Trimming took 1 base from V and 14 from J, leaving 14 bases between them.

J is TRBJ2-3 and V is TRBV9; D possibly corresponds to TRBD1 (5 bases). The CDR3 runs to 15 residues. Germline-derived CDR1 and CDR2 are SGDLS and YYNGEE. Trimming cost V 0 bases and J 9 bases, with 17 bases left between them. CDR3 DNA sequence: TGTGCCAGCAGCGTAGCTGACAGTGCCCCGGCAACGCAGTATTTT. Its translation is CASSVADSAPATQYF. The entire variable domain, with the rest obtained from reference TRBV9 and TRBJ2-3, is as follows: DSGVTQTPKHLITATGQRVTLRCSPRSGDLSVYWYQQSLDQGLQFLIQYYNGEERAKGNILERFSAQQFPDLHSELNLSSLELGDSALYFCASSVADSAPATQYFGPGTRLTVL.

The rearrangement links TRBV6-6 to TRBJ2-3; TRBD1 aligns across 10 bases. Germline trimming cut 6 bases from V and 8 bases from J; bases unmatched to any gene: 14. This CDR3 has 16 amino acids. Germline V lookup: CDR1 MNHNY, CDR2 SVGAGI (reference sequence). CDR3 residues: CASRAGTGAPFGTQYF. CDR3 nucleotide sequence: TGTGCCAGCAGGGCCGGGACAGGGGCCCCTTTTGGTACGCAGTATTTT.

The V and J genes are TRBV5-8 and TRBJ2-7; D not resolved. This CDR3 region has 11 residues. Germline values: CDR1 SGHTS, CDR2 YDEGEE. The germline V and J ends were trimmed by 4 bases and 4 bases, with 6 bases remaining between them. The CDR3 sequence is CASSHAYEQYF. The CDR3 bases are TGTGCCAGCAGCCATGCTTACGAGCAGTACTTC.

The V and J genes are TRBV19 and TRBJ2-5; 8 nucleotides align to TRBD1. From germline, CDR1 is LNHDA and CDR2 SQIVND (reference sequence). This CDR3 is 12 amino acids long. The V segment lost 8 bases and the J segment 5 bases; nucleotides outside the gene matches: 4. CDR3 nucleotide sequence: TGTGCCAGTCGACAGGGGAGGGAGACCCAGTACTTC. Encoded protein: CASRQGRETQYF.

The CDR3 bases are TGTGCCAGCAGCTTAGGGGACAGGAACCAAGAGACCCAGTACTTC. Its protein product is CASSLGDRNQETQYF. This chain uses TRBV11-2 with TRBJ2-5; 8 positions agree with TRBD1. CDR3 size: 15 residues. Germline V gene sequence: CDR1 SGHAT, CDR2 FQNNGV. Unmatched junction bases numbered 1, after V lost 1 base and J lost 0 bases.

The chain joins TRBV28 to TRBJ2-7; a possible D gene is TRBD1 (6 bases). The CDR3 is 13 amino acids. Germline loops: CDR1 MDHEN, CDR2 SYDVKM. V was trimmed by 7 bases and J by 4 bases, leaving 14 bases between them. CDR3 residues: CASKAAGVYEQYF. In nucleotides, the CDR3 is TGTGCCAGCAAAGCGGCAGGGGTGTACGAGCAGTACTTC.

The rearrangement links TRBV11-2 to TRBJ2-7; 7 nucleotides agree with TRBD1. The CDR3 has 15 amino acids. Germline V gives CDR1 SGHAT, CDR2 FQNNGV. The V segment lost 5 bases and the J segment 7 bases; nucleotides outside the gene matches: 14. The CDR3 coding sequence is TGTGCCAGCAGCCAGGGGGTGGGGACGATTGGGGAGCAGTACTTC. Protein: CASSQGVGTIGEQYF.

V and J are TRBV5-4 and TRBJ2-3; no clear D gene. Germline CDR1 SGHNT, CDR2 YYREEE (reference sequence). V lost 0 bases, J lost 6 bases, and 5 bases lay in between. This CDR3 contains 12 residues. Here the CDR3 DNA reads TGTGCCAGCAGCTTGGGCTCGGATACGCAGTATTTT. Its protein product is CASSLGSDTQYF.

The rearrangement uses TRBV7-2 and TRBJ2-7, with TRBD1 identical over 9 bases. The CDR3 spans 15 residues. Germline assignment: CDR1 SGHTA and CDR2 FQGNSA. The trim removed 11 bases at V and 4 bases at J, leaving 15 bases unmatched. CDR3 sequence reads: CAVRQMGQGSYEQYF. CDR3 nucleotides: TGTGCCGTCAGACAGATGGGACAGGGTTCGTACGAGCAGTACTTC.

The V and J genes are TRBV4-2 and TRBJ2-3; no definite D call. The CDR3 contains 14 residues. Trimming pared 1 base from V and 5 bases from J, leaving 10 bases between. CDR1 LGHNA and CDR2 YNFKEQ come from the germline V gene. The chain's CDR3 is CASSQGFSIDTQYF. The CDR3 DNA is TGTGCCAGCAGCCAAGGATTTTCGATAGATACGCAGTATTTT.